The next 32 T cell receptor beta chains were all read from a single sample in a study of CD8+CD57+ T cells in acquired aplastic anemia (dated by TCRdb to the late 2010s). The instrument given in TCRdb is Illumina HiSeq 2000. Profiling of TCR beta VDJ combinations and CDR3 sequences used genomic DNA as the template. The raw public reads went through TCRdb reprocessing: fastp at Q25, MiXCR clone calling, in-frame beta chains kept. All rows with the same CDR3 protein become a single entry with the most common DNA and genes. The sample contains under 200,000 distinct CDR3 sequences, roughly two thirds of them found a single time. Approximately 48% of the sample is in the top ten clones. The patients picked for sequencing were ones in whom flow cytometry had shown an expansion of CD8+CD57+ cells. The sequenced sample consisted of sorted CD4+, CD8+, or CD8+CD57+ T cells (not recorded which) from PBMCs. All receptors come from a human donor with aplastic anemia.

The rearrangement joins TRBV29-1 to TRBJ1-1, with 9 bases aligning to TRBD1. The germline V gene has CDR1 SQVTM and CDR2 ANQGSEA. V shed 7 bases and J 5 bases; nucleotides not matched to a gene: 8. This CDR3 has 13 amino acids. In DNA form, the CDR3 reads TGCAGCGCTTGCACAGGGGGCGGTACTGAAGCTTTCTTT. This encodes CSACTGGGTEAFF.

V gene TRBV24-1 combines with J gene TRBJ1-2, with D possibly matching TRBD1 (6 bases). The CDR3 sequence is 13 residues long. CDR1 is KGHDR and CDR2 is SFDVKD in the germline V gene. Trimming shortened V by 5 bases and J by 4 bases, and 10 bases separated the two germline ends. The chain's CDR3 is CATSGQAFYGYTF. Here the CDR3 DNA reads TGTGCCACCAGTGGACAGGCCTTCTATGGCTACACCTTC.

The chain's CDR3 is CATSRSDYEQYF. CDR3 in DNA: TGTGCCACCAGCAGATCTGACTACGAGCAGTACTTC. This sequence joins TRBV15 and TRBJ2-7; D remains ambiguous. Germline V gene sequence: CDR1 LNHNV, CDR2 YYDKDF (reference sequence). The V end lost 2 bases, the J end lost 3 bases, and 5 bases lay between the germline ends. This CDR3 region has 12 residues.

CDR3 protein: CASKTSEYF. The CDR3 DNA sequence: TGCGCCAGCAAGACTAGCGAGTACTTC. The rearrangement links TRBV10-1 to TRBJ2-4, with 8 bases aligning to TRBD2. From germline, CDR1 is WNHNN and CDR2 SYGVQD (reference sequence). The CDR3 is 9 amino acids. V shed 7 bases and J 14 bases; nucleotides not matched to a gene: 1.

This clonotype was seen at least ten times. This sequence joins TRBV7-8 and TRBJ1-1, with D unresolved. CDR1 SGHVS and CDR2 FQNEAQ come from the germline V gene. This CDR3 region has 13 residues. Trimming cost V 10 bases and J 1 base, with 13 bases left between them. CDR3 sequence: CANRRVGNTEAFF. CDR3 bases: TGTGCCAACCGGAGGGTTGGGAACACTGAAGCTTTCTTT.

The chain links TRBV2 to TRBJ2-7; no definite D call. CDR1 and CDR2 from the germline V gene are SNHLY and FYNNEI. With 0 bases removed from V and 1 base from J, the gap between germline ends came to 10 bases. CDR3 length equals 15 residues. The CDR3 DNA reads as TGTGCCAGCAGTGAAGCGCAATCGCGGTCCTACGAGCAGTACTTC. This sequence encodes CASSEAQSRSYEQYF.

The CDR3 loop is CASSQYSNQPQHF. CDR3 nucleotide sequence: TGTGCCAGCAGCCAATATAGCAATCAGCCCCAGCATTTT. The J gene is TRBJ1-5, the V gene TRBV2; D gene uncertain. CDR1 is SNHLY, CDR2 FYNNEI, per germline. V lost 6 bases and J 0 bases, leaving 6 bases between the germline ends. This CDR3 has 13 amino acids.

The chain combines TRBV2 with TRBJ1-2, with D possibly TRBD1 on 5 matching bases. The V end lost 2 bases, the J end lost 3 bases, and 13 bases lay between the germline ends. Germline CDR1 SNHLY, CDR2 FYNNEI. The CDR3 length is 15 residues. The CDR3, as DNA: TGTGCCAGCAGTGAAAGGTCCAGGGCCTACTATGGCTACACCTTC. Translating it yields CASSERSRAYYGYTF.

The rearrangement joins TRBV19 to TRBJ2-5, with a weak D call TRBD2 (7 bases). The germline gives CDR1 LNHDA, CDR2 SQIVND (reference sequence). The CDR3 sequence is 14 residues long. Trimming took 9 bases from V and 5 from J, leaving 19 bases between them. The CDR3 loop reads CASNGGGSFETQYF. CDR3 DNA sequence: TGTGCCAGCAATGGGGGCGGGAGTTTTGAGACCCAGTACTTC.

The chain employs TRBV9 and TRBJ1-2; D call uncertain. There are 12 residues in the CDR3. Germline V gives CDR1 SGDLS, CDR2 YYNGEE. The V gene lost 0 bases and the J gene lost 4 bases, with 4 bases spanning the gap. The CDR3: CASSVVSYGYTF. DNA for the CDR3: TGTGCCAGCAGCGTAGTAAGCTATGGCTACACCTTC.

By share of the sample, this clonotype is medium-sized. The chain uses TRBV7-9 and TRBJ2-7; D not resolved. This CDR3 contains 13 residues. V gave up 8 bases and J gave up 1 base, with 12 bases separating them. Germline V gene data show CDR1 as SEHNR and CDR2 as FQNEAQ (reference sequence). The CDR3 spells CASRQVRSYEQYF. In DNA, the CDR3 is TGTGCCAGCCGCCAGGTCAGATCCTACGAGCAGTACTTC. Complete variable domain (other parts from reference TRBV7-9 and TRBJ2-7): DTGVSQNPRHKITKRGQNVTFRCDPISEHNRLYWYRQTLGQGPEFLTYFQNEAQLEKSRLLSDRFSAERPKGSFSTLEIQRTEQGDSAMYLCASRQVRSYEQYFGPGTRLTVT.

With regard to this clonotype: Mismatch with germline at one junction end may stem from a read error. The chain recombines TRBV7-9 with TRBJ2-7; either TRBD1 or TRBD2 may supply D (5 bases each). The better agreement between TRBJ2-5 and the DNA end casts doubt on the J call. The CDR3 is 14 residues long. Germline V lookup: CDR1 SEHNR, CDR2 FQNEAQ (reference sequence). The CDR3 DNA reads TGCGCCAGCAGCCAAACCGGGACGATTGGGACCCAGTACTTC. It encodes CASSQTGTIGTQYF.

Of note for this clonotype: The germline gene is not matched at one end of the junction; a read error may be the cause. The genes are TRBV7-9 and TRBJ2-3; no clear D. CDR3 length equals 15 residues. Germline-derived CDR1 and CDR2 are SEHNR and FQNEAQ (reference sequence). Written as DNA, the CDR3 is TGCGCCAGCAGCCCCCCGGAGCGAAGCACAGATACGCGGTATTTT. It is translated as CASSPPERSTDTRYF.

The genes are TRBV24-1 and TRBJ1-5; D remains unclear. V lost 1 base and J 5 bases, leaving 14 bases between the germline ends. The CDR3 runs 16 residues. CDR1 and CDR2 from the germline V gene are KGHDR and SFDVKD. The CDR3 DNA sequence: TGTGCCACCAGTGATTTTGGGGAGAGGGTCCATCAGCCCCAGCATTTT. It codes for CATSDFGERVHQPQHF.

This clonotype was found once. The chain is built from TRBV6-5 and TRBJ1-1, with D possibly TRBD1 on 5 matching bases. The CDR3 is made up of 14 amino acids. Trimming cost V 7 bases and J 5 bases, with 17 bases left between them. Germline V gene lookup returns CDR1 MNHEY and CDR2 SVGAGI. Written as DNA, the CDR3 is TGTGCCAGCATGCGGTACCAGGGAGGTACTGAAGCTTTCTTT. Translating gives CASMRYQGGTEAFF.

CDR3 in amino acids: CASSLVGTGGPNTGELFF. CDR3 DNA: TGTGCCAGCAGCTTGGTTGGGACAGGGGGACCTAACACCGGGGAGCTGTTTTTT. The V gene is TRBV5-6, the J gene TRBJ2-2; 11 positions match TRBD1. V lost 0 bases to trimming and J lost 2 bases; unmatched junction nucleotides: 6. The CDR3 sequence is 18 residues long. Germline V gives CDR1 SGHDT, CDR2 YYEEEE.

V gene TRBV9 combines with J gene TRBJ2-5, with 13 bases identical to TRBD2. This CDR3 has 19 residues. Germline values: CDR1 SGDLS, CDR2 YYNGEE. CDR3: CWASSVLGTSGVAQETQYF. DNA for the CDR3: TGTTGGGCTAGCAGCGTACTAGGGACTAGCGGGGTAGCTCAAGAGACCCAGTACTTC.

As to this clonotype: This CDR3 is missing its conserved last phenylalanine or tryptophan, likely due to a read error. CDR3 in DNA: TGTGCCAGCAGCTTACGGCGGGGGCCTACCGGGGAGCTGTTTCTT. Translating it yields CASSLRRGPTGELFL. The chain joins TRBV7-8 to TRBJ2-2; the D gene is possibly TRBD2 (7 bases). The CDR3 has 15 residues. The germline gives CDR1 SGHVS, CDR2 FQNEAQ. Trimming shortened V by 2 bases and J by 5 bases, and 12 bases separated the two germline ends.

Comment on this clonotype: The CDR3 ends on some other residue instead of the conserved phenylalanine or tryptophan, so this is likely a read error. The rearrangement joins TRBV6-5 to TRBJ2-7, with D unclear. With 3 bases removed from V and 6 bases from J, the gap between germline ends came to 12 bases. This CDR3 comprises 13 residues. Germline V gene data show CDR1 as MNHEY and CDR2 as SVGAGI. For the CDR3, the DNA is TGTGCCAGCAGTTATTCGAATTTGCTCGAGCAGTACTTA. Its protein is CASSYSNLLEQYL.

The V gene is TRBV19, the J gene TRBJ1-6; no firm D call. Deletions cut 1 base from V and 8 bases from J, with 9 bases between. This CDR3 contains 14 residues. Looked up from germline, CDR1 is LNHDA and CDR2 is SQIVND (reference sequence). The CDR3 sequence: CASSIVVGDSPLHF. In DNA, the CDR3 is TGTGCCAGTAGTATAGTGGTCGGGGATTCACCCCTCCACTTT.

This clonotype was found a few times. The rearrangement links TRBV28 to TRBJ1-4, with D unresolved. The germline gives CDR1 MDHEN, CDR2 SYDVKM. This CDR3 is 18 amino acids long. Trimming stripped 3 bases from V and 0 bases from J, with 17 bases between. CDR3 DNA: TGTGCCAGCAGTTTGTCGACCGTCCGGGGAACAACTAATGAAAAACTGTTTTTT. Translation gives CASSLSTVRGTTNEKLFF.

The V call is TRBV2, the J call TRBJ1-1, with no clear D. Germline CDR1 reads SNHLY; CDR2 reads FYNNEI. The V gene lost 10 bases and the J gene lost 4 bases, with 16 bases spanning the gap. CDR3 length equals 13 residues. This CDR3 is CAILFGVPTEAFF. The CDR3 coding sequence is TGTGCCATTCTATTCGGAGTTCCCACTGAAGCTTTCTTT.

J is TRBJ2-7 and V is TRBV7-2; 7 bases agree with TRBD1. Germline V lookup: CDR1 SGHTA, CDR2 FQGNSA. V lost 5 bases, J lost 2 bases, and 3 bases stayed unmatched. This CDR3 comprises 13 residues. The CDR3 loop is CASSPTGAYEQYF. The DNA of the CDR3 is TGTGCCAGCAGCCCAACAGGGGCCTACGAGCAGTACTTC.

The chain carries TRBV7-2 and TRBJ2-3; 10 bases are a match to TRBD2. The CDR3 contains 16 residues. CDR1 SGHTA and CDR2 FQGNSA come from the germline V gene. The V gene end was trimmed by 1 base and the J gene end by 2 bases; junction bases not matched to a gene: 3. The CDR3 loop reads CASSLVLAGATDTQYF. In DNA form, the CDR3 reads TGTGCCAGCAGCTTAGTGCTAGCGGGGGCCACAGATACGCAGTATTTT.

Details on this clonotype: Because the CDR3 is missing its conserved closing phenylalanine or tryptophan, this is likely a read error. The DNA is left out, because the CDR3 cannot be placed on it with certainty; the CDR3 is given as TCRdb lists it. The V gene is TRBV20-1, the J gene TRBJ2-7; TRBD1, the D gene given by the table, was not confirmed from the DNA. CDR1 and CDR2 from the germline V gene are DFQATT and SNEGSKA (reference sequence). From its first to its last residue, the CDR3 has 12 amino acids. The CDR3 here is CSARDLQGVLAL.

The table lists this clonotype with a few counts. The chain uses TRBV24-1 and TRBJ2-3; 14 bases match TRBD2. J was trimmed by 0 bases and V by 5 bases; bases with no gene match: 6. From germline, CDR1 is KGHDR and CDR2 SFDVKD. The CDR3 loop spans 18 amino acids. CDR3 loop: CATSGTSGRSTSTDTQYF. The CDR3 DNA follows: TGTGCCACCAGTGGGACTAGCGGGAGGTCAACTAGCACAGATACGCAGTATTTT.

The CDR3 coding sequence is TGTGCCACCAGCAGAGATCGGAGAGCTAGCGGGATTCAAGAGACCCAGTACTTC. It encodes CATSRDRRASGIQETQYF. The chain joins TRBV15 to TRBJ2-5; 9 bases match TRBD2. The CDR3 length is 18 residues. The germline gives CDR1 LNHNV, CDR2 YYDKDF (reference sequence). The V and J ends lost 0 bases and 2 bases, in that order; junction bases with no gene match: 10. The full variable domain, its missing parts supplied by reference TRBV15 and TRBJ2-5, is DAMVIQNPRYQVTQFGKPVTLSCSQTLNHNVMYWYQQKSSQAPKLLFHYYDKDFNNEADTPDNFQSRRPNTSFCFLDIRSPGLGDTAMYLCATSRDRRASGIQETQYFGPGTRLLVL.

This clonotype was counted at least ten times. The chain combines TRBV20-1 with TRBJ1-6; 7 bases agree with TRBD1. This CDR3 region has 16 residues. Germline CDR1 reads DFQATT; CDR2 reads SNEGSKA (reference sequence). V shed 0 bases, J shed 8 bases, and the junction held 10 bases outside the gene matches. CDR3 in DNA: TGCAGTGCTAGAGATCGGCCAGGGGGGTTTGATTCACCCCTCCACTTT. This encodes CSARDRPGGFDSPLHF.

This clonotype was picked up many times. The chain links TRBV3-1 to TRBJ1-2; the match to TRBD1 covers 7 bases. Losses at the gene ends were 4 bases for V and 7 bases for J; bases not matched to a gene: 3. The germline CDR1 and CDR2 sequences are LGHDT and YNNKEL (reference sequence). The CDR3 covers 12 residues. Here the CDR3 DNA reads TGTGCCAGCAGCCCTCACAGGGGTGGCTACACCTTC. Translation: CASSPHRGGYTF.

V and J are TRBV7-3 and TRBJ2-2; no firm D call. Germline values: CDR1 SGHTA, CDR2 FQGTGA. The CDR3 has 13 amino acids. The V gene lost 5 bases and the J gene lost 2 bases, with 6 bases spanning the gap. The CDR3 sequence is CASSQANTGELFF. CDR3 nucleotides: TGTGCCAGCAGCCAAGCTAACACCGGGGAGCTGTTTTTT.

The rearrangement joins TRBV7-2 to TRBJ2-7; unclear D gene. The germline CDR1 and CDR2 sequences are SGHTA and FQGNSA. Trimming cost V 1 base and J 12 bases, with 16 bases left between them. The CDR3 is made up of 13 amino acids. The CDR3 region has the DNA TGTGCCAGCAGCTTAGAACTACCGAGCAGCGCGTACTTC. Translating gives CASSLELPSSAYF.

The CDR3 DNA is TGTGCCAGCAGTTTTTCTAGCGTGGCCTCCTACGAGCAGTACTTC. Encoded protein: CASSFSSVASYEQYF. This rearrangement joins TRBV12-3 or TRBV12-4 to TRBJ2-7; weak D call: TRBD2 (6 bases). V was trimmed by 3 bases and J by 0 bases, leaving 12 bases between them. This CDR3 contains 15 residues.